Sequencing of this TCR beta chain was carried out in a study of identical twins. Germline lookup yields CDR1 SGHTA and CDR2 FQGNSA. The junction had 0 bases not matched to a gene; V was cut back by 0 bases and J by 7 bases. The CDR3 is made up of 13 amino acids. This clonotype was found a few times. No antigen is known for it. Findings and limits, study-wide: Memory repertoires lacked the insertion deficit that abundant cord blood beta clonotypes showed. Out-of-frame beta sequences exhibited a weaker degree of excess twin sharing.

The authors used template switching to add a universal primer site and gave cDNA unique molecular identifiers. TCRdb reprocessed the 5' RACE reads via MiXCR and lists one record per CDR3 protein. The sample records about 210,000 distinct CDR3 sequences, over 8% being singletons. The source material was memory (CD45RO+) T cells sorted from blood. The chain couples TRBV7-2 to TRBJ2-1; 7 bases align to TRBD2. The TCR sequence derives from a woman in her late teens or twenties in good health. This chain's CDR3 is CASSLARGNEQFF. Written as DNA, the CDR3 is TGTGCCAGCAGCTTAGCGCGGGGGAATGAGCAGTTCTTC.